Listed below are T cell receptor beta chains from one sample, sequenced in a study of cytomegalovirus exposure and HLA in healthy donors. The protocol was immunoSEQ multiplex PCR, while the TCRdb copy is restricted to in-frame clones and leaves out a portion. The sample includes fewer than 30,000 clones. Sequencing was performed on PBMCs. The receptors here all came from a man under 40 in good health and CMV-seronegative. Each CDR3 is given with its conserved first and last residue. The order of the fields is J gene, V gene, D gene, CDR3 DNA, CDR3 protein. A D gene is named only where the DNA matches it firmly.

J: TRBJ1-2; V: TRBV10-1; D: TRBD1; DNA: TGCGCCAGCAGTGATTCCTGGACAGGGGTTAATGGCTACACCTTC; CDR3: CASSDSWTGVNGYTF
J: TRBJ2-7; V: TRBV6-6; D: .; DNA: TGTGCCAGCAGTTACGGGGGGACTTTCTCCTACGAGCAGTACTTC; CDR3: CASSYGGTFSYEQYF
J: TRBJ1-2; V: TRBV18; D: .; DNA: TGTGCCAGCTCACCACTGTCCGGGTTTGGCTATGGCTACACCTTC; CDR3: CASSPLSGFGYGYTF
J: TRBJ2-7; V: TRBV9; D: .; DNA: TGTGCCAGCAGCGTATTCGCGACTAGTATCAACGAGCAGTACTTC; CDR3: CASSVFATSINEQYF
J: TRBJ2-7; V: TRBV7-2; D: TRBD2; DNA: TGTGCCAGCAGCTACTGGGGAGGGCACGAGCAGTACTTC; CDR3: CASSYWGGHEQYF
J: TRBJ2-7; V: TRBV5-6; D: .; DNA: TGTGCCAGCAGCTTGGAGTCTAGGGGCCTCTACGAGCAGTACTTC; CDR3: CASSLESRGLYEQYF
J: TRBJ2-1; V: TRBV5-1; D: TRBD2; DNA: TGCGCCAGCAGCACCGGACTAGCGGGATCCTCCTACAATGAGCAGTTCTTC; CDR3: CASSTGLAGSSYNEQFF
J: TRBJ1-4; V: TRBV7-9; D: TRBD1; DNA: TGTGCCAGCAGCTCCCCGGACAGGGGGCTGGAAAAACTGTTTTTT; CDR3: CASSSPDRGLEKLFF
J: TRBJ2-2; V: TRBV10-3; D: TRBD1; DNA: TGTGCCATCAGTGACCCCGGGACAGGGGACACCGGGGAGCTGTTTTTT; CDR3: CAISDPGTGDTGELFF
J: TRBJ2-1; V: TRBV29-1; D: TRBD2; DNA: TGCAGCTCGCGATCCAGGGGACTAGCTAGGAATGAGCAGTTCTTC; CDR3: CSSRSRGLARNEQFF
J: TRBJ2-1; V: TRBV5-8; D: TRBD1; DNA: TGTGCCAGCGTAACAGGGGGCGGATACAATGAGCAGTTCTTC; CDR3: CASVTGGGYNEQFF
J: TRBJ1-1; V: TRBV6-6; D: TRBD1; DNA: TGTGCCAGCAGCCGACAGGGGAGGAGCACTGAAGCTTTCTTT; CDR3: CASSRQGRSTEAFF
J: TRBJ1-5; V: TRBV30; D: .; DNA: TGTGCCTGGAGCACGGGTATGAATCAGCCCCAGCATTTT; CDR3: CAWSTGMNQPQHF
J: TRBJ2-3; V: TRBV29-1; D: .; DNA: TGCAGCGTTGCAGCAGGGATTAGAGATACGCAGTATTTT; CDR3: CSVAAGIRDTQYF
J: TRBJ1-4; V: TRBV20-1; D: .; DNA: TGCAGTGCTAGAAGCGGAGAAAAACTGTTTTTT; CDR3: CSARSGEKLFF
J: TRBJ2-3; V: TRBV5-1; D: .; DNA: TGCGCCAGCAGCTTTCTGGACAGCTCGACAGATACGCAGTATTTT; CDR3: CASSFLDSSTDTQYF
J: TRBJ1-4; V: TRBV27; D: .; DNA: TGTGCCAGCAGTTTTGCGGGGGGGGAACTGTTTTTT; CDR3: CASSFAGGELFF
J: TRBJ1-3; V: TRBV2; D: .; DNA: TGTGCCAGCTCCCTAGTCCTCTCTGGAAACACCATATATTTT; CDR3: CASSLVLSGNTIYF
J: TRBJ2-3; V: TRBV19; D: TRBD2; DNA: TGTGCCAGTAGCACTTGGGGACTAGCGGAGACAGATACGCAGTATTTT; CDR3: CASSTWGLAETDTQYF
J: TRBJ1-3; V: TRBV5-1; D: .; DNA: TGCGCCAGCAGCTTCGTCGGGGGCTCTGGAAACACCATATATTTT; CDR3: CASSFVGGSGNTIYF
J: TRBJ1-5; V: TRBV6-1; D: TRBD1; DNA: TGTGCCAGCAGCGGGACAGGGGCGCATCAGCCCCAGCATTTT; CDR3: CASSGTGAHQPQHF
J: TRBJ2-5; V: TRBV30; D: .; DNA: TGTGCCTGGAGTGTAGAGGGTCAAGAGACCCAGTACTTC; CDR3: CAWSVEGQETQYF
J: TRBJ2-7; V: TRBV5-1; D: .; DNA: TGCGCCAGCAGCCCCAGCAGGCCCTACGAGCAGTACTTC; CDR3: CASSPSRPYEQYF
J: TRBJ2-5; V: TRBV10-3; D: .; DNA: TGTGCCATCAGTAGGGGTGACCCTGGGTCCGAGACCCAGTACTTC; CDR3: CAISRGDPGSETQYF
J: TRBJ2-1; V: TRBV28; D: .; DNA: TGTGCCAGCAGTGCAGACTGGACTATCCAGTTCTTC; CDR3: CASSADWTIQFF
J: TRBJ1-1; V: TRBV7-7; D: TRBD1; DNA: TGTGCTAGCAGCCGGGACAGATCCACTGAAGCTTTCTTT; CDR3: CASSRDRSTEAFF
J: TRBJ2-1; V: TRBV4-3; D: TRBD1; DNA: TGCGCCAGCAGCCAGATGGGACCATCGGACAGGGGCTACAATGAGCAGTTCTTC; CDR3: CASSQMGPSDRGYNEQFF
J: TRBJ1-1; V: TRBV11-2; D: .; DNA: TGTGCCAGCAGCTTACCGGGACACTTTCTAGCTTTCTTT; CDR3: CASSLPGHFLAFF
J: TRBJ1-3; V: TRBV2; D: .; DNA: TGTGCCAGAACCCCAGGCTCTGGAAACACCATATATTTT; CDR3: CARTPGSGNTIYF
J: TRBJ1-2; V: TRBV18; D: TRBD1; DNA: TGTGCCAGCTCCCCAGCGGGGACAGGGGCGCCCTACACCTTC; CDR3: CASSPAGTGAPYTF
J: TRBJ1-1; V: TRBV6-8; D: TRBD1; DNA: TGTGCCAGCAGTTCTCGCTGGTGCCTTGGACAGGGATGTACTGAAGCTTTCTTT; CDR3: CASSSRWCLGQGCTEAFF